The 18 T cell receptor beta chains reported below all come from one sample, sequenced in a study of lymphopenia after photon versus proton radiotherapy. Only in-frame clones appear in the TCRdb table, and some are missing; sequencing was by immunoSEQ multiplex PCR. The profile shows under 30,000 clones, 90% of them singletons. The sample was peripheral blood, taken from a patient treated with photon-based radiotherapy. The receptor source for this set is a woman between 50 and 59 years old with cholangiocarcinoma.

The V and J genes are TRBV7-9 and TRBJ2-1, with unresolved D. V dropped 5 bases and J dropped 6 bases, with 14 bases sitting between them. CDR1 SEHNR and CDR2 FQNEAQ come from the germline V gene (reference sequence). CDR3 length: 14 amino acids. CDR3 residues: CASSPIGLPNEQFF. CDR3 DNA: TGTGCCAGCAGCCCAATCGGGTTACCCAATGAGCAGTTCTTC.

The CDR3 loop is CAWSVLAGGETQYF. In nucleotides, the CDR3 is TGTGCCTGGAGTGTACTTGCAGGGGGAGAGACCCAGTACTTC. The genes are TRBV30 and TRBJ2-5, with 7 bases lining up with TRBD1. There are 14 residues in the CDR3. Germline CDR1 and CDR2: GTSNPN and SVGIG (reference sequence). J lost 4 bases, V lost 0 bases, and 5 bases had no gene match.

This chain connects TRBV4-3 to TRBJ2-7; the match to TRBD1 covers 8 bases. Germline V gene sequence: CDR1 LGHNA, CDR2 YSLEER. The CDR3 is made up of 15 amino acids. After removal of 4 bases from V and 3 bases from J, the junction contained 8 bases not matched to a gene. The CDR3 region has the DNA TGCGCCAGCAGCCGACATGACAGGGGAAGCTACGAGCAGTACTTC. The encoded protein is CASSRHDRGSYEQYF.

The chain couples TRBV7-9 to TRBJ2-2; tentatively, D is TRBD2 (6 bases). Germline V lookup: CDR1 SEHNR, CDR2 FQNEAQ (reference sequence). This CDR3 is built from 17 residues. The V and J ends lost 6 bases and 0 bases respectively, with 17 bases between them. CDR3 sequence: CASRNKSSGANTGELFF. The CDR3 nucleotides read TGTGCCAGCAGGAATAAGAGTAGCGGCGCGAACACCGGGGAGCTGTTTTTT.

The CDR3 spells CASSSGLIIEAFF. CDR3 in DNA: TGTGCCAGCAGCTCAGGGTTGATCATTGAAGCTTTCTTT. The chain recombines TRBV7-2 with TRBJ1-1; D is possibly TRBD1 (5 bases). The germline gives CDR1 SGHTA, CDR2 FQGNSA. The ends were cut back, 4 bases at V and 7 bases at J, with 13 bases in the middle. The CDR3 is 13 residues long. Complete variable domain (other parts from reference TRBV7-2 and TRBJ1-1): GAGVSQSPSNKVTEKGKDVELRCDPISGHTALYWYRQSLGQGLEFLIYFQGNSAPDKSGLPSDRFSAERTGGSVSTLTIQRTQQEDSAVYLCASSSGLIIEAFFGQGTRLTVV.

The V gene is TRBV2, the J gene TRBJ1-3; TRBD1 matches at 7 bases. Looked up from germline, CDR1 is SNHLY and CDR2 is FYNNEI. CDR3 size: 15 residues. V shed 6 bases, J shed 0 bases, and the junction held 5 bases outside the gene matches. CDR3 residues: CASRGGQFSGNTIYF. Written as DNA, the CDR3 is TGTGCCAGCAGGGGGGGACAGTTCTCTGGAAACACCATATATTTT.

The CDR3 spells CASSLALKNTEAFF. CDR3 bases: TGTGCCAGCAGCTTAGCCCTGAAGAACACTGAAGCTTTCTTT. The gene calls are TRBV7-8 and TRBJ1-1; D remains unclear. There are 14 residues in the CDR3. The V gene's germline CDR1 is SGHVS and CDR2 FQNEAQ. Trimming left V 0 bases short and J 1 base short, with 6 bases between. Full variable domain (rest looked up from reference TRBV7-8 and TRBJ1-1): GAGVSQSPRYKVAKRGQDVALRCDPISGHVSLFWYQQALGQGPEFLTYFQNEAQLDKSGLPSDRFFAERPEGSVSTLKIQRTQQEDSAVYLCASSLALKNTEAFFGQGTRLTVV.

This chain uses TRBV7-9 with TRBJ1-2, with D uncertain. Deletions cut 1 base from V and 0 bases from J, with 9 bases between. The CDR3 consists of 15 residues. In germline, CDR1 is SEHNR, CDR2 FQNEAQ (reference sequence). CDR3 sequence: CASSLGRRANYGYTF. CDR3 DNA: TGTGCCAGCAGCTTAGGTCGCAGAGCTAACTATGGCTACACCTTC.

The chain links TRBV4-3 to TRBJ1-3; no reliable D call. V shed 0 bases and J shed 5 bases, with 5 bases lying between them. The CDR3 covers 13 residues. Per germline, CDR1 LGHNA and CDR2 YSLEER. CDR3 coding DNA: TGCGCCAGCAGCCAAGATGGACGAAACACCATATATTTT. Translated: CASSQDGRNTIYF.

V usage is TRBV18 and J usage is TRBJ1-2; D remains ambiguous. The V and J ends lost 0 bases and 0 bases respectively, with 8 bases between them. Germline V lookup: CDR1 KGHSH, CDR2 LQKENI. CDR3 size: 15 residues. Here the CDR3 DNA reads TGTGCCAGCTCACCACCGACGGCCGCTAACTATGGCTACACCTTC. Translating it yields CASSPPTAANYGYTF.

Notes on this clone: This same CDR3 is encoded by further DNA sequences in the sample. This sequence joins TRBV9 and TRBJ2-2; D possibly corresponds to TRBD2 (6 bases). Trimming shortened V by 2 bases and J by 3 bases, and 14 bases separated the two germline ends. CDR1 and CDR2 from the germline V gene are SGDLS and YYNGEE. The CDR3 sequence is 16 residues long. The CDR3 loop is CASSVGSGTHTGELFF. The DNA of the CDR3 is TGTGCCAGCAGCGTGGGTAGTGGGACTCACACCGGGGAGCTGTTTTTT.

The chain is built from TRBV7-9 and TRBJ2-7; D is ambiguous. Trimming shortened V by 4 bases and J by 2 bases, and 12 bases separated the two germline ends. The CDR3 has 14 amino acids. Germline V gives CDR1 SEHNR, CDR2 FQNEAQ (reference sequence). The chain's CDR3 is CASSSWTATYEQYF. CDR3 bases: TGTGCCAGCAGCTCCTGGACCGCCACCTACGAGCAGTACTTC.

The rearrangement uses TRBV5-4 and TRBJ1-4; unclear D gene. V was clipped by 2 bases and J by 8 bases, with 19 bases between them. The germline V gene has CDR1 SGHNT and CDR2 YYREEE (reference sequence). This CDR3 has 16 residues. The CDR3 here is CASSLYPKLSPEKLFF. CDR3 DNA sequence: TGTGCCAGCAGCTTATACCCCAAGCTCTCACCCGAAAAACTGTTTTTT.

DNA of the CDR3: TGTGCCAGCAGCCCCGGACAGTCGAGCACAGATACGCAGTATTTT. This translates into CASSPGQSSTDTQYF. This chain links TRBV5-6 with TRBJ2-3; the D gene is possibly TRBD1 (6 bases). CDR1 is SGHDT, CDR2 YYEEEE, per germline. V was cut by 4 bases and J by 0 bases, with 12 bases left in between. CDR3 length equals 15 residues.

This sequence joins TRBV5-6 and TRBJ2-1, with 14 bases that match TRBD2. The CDR3 runs 15 residues. Germline CDR1 is SGHDT and CDR2 is YYEEEE. V dropped 4 bases and J dropped 7; count of bases not matched to a gene: 4. The CDR3 spells CASSPTSGGANEQFF. DNA for the CDR3: TGTGCCAGCAGCCCGACTAGCGGGGGGGCTAATGAGCAGTTCTTC.

The rearrangement links TRBV7-9 to TRBJ2-6; D is undetermined. The CDR3 extends over 17 amino acids. The germline gives CDR1 SEHNR, CDR2 FQNEAQ (reference sequence). The germline V and J ends were trimmed by 7 bases and 0 bases, with 16 bases remaining between them. DNA for the CDR3: TGTGCCAGCACCAATGATCGTGGCCGCTCTGGGGCCAACGTCCTGACTTTC. Residues: CASTNDRGRSGANVLTF.

This clone was seen a few times. The rearrangement links TRBV11-2 to TRBJ1-5; 7 bases are a match to TRBD1. V dropped 5 bases and J dropped 7; count of bases not matched to a gene: 8. Germline V gives CDR1 SGHAT, CDR2 FQNNGV. This CDR3 has 14 amino acids. In DNA form, the CDR3 reads TGTGCCAGCAGCGGTGACAGGGTCGGGCAGCCCCAGCATTTT. The encoded protein is CASSGDRVGQPQHF.

The chain couples TRBV9 to TRBJ1-1; D is unresolved. The V end lost 0 bases, the J end lost 1 base, and 13 bases lay between the germline ends. Germline lookup yields CDR1 SGDLS and CDR2 YYNGEE. The CDR3 is 16 amino acids. The CDR3 here is CASSVAGREENTEAFF. As DNA, the CDR3 is TGTGCCAGCAGCGTAGCCGGTCGGGAGGAGAACACTGAAGCTTTCTTT.